The present TCR beta chain was sequenced within a study of blood T cells in healthy people across ages. Trimming shortened V by 2 bases and J by 5 bases, and 15 bases separated the two germline ends. The CDR3 extends over 15 amino acids. Germline loops: CDR1 MGHDK, CDR2 SYGVNS. A J-beta primer mix and a sample-barcoded 5' primer were used in a second PCR of about 7 to 12 cycles. Using its own MiXCR run on the 5' RACE reads, TCRdb lists one record per CDR3 protein. The sample has about 1,600,000 distinct CDR3 sequences, around 42% seen once; the top ten hold 7.9%. PBMCs were isolated at a quantity of at least 6 million per sample. Per sample, extraction of total RNA gave at least 5 micrograms in every case.

This chain uses TRBV25-1 with TRBJ1-1; D is perhaps TRBD1 (6 bases). The receptor was derived from a woman aged 18-35 years in good health. Material for sequencing was blood. The DNA for the CDR3 is TGTGCCAGCAGTGAAGGGGGGCGTGGGGGAACTGAAGCTTTCTTT. Protein sequence: CASSEGGRGGTEAFF.